This passage covers 30 T cell receptor beta chains from one sample sequenced in a study of CD8 T cells in ankylosing spondylitis. No antigen has been assigned to these receptors. General study points: Ankylosing spondylitis blood appeared to be characterized by a TCR beta motif of 8 or 9 highly homologous variants.

TCRdb ran MiXCR on the 5' RACE reads and lists one entry per CDR3 protein. The repertoire holds about 700,000 distinct CDR3 sequences, 15% to 20% seen once, with around 19% in the top ten. Sequencing input: blood, either unsorted or a sorted T cell fraction (not recorded which). The receptors come from a male donor with ankylosing spondylitis.

This CDR3 is CASGGRVQHEQFF. The DNA for the CDR3 is TGTGCCAGCGGCGGGAGGGTTCAGCATGAGCAGTTCTTC. The V and J genes are TRBV9 and TRBJ2-1, with TRBD2 identical over 9 bases. Germline CDR1 and CDR2: SGDLS and YYNGEE. V lost 7 bases to trimming and J lost 8 bases; unmatched junction nucleotides: 7. The CDR3 consists of 13 residues.

The CDR3: CASSTPTGGRWAKNIQYF. CDR3 in DNA: TGTGCCAGCAGTACACCGACAGGGGGCCGGTGGGCCAAAAACATTCAGTACTTC. The chain carries TRBV27 and TRBJ2-4; 10 nucleotides line up with TRBD1. V was pared by 5 bases and J by 1 base, with 11 bases of the junction left unmatched. Germline CDR1 reads MNHEY; CDR2 reads SMNVEV (reference sequence). The CDR3 runs to 18 residues.

This clonotype was detected only a few times. The J gene is TRBJ2-3, the V gene TRBV6-2 or TRBV6-3; 11 nucleotides align to TRBD2. J gave up 1 base and V 0 bases, and 12 bases lay outside the gene matches. CDR3 length: 20 residues. Germline assignment: CDR1 MNHEY and CDR2 SVGEGT. The CDR3 coding sequence is TGTGCCAGCAGTTACTCCATACTCTCTAGCGGGGGGACGGGCACAGATACGCAGTATTTT. Encoded protein: CASSYSILSSGGTGTDTQYF.

The chain recombines TRBV29-1 with TRBJ2-1; D ambiguous. Germline-derived CDR1 and CDR2 are SQVTM and ANQGSEA. V was pared by 4 bases and J by 8 bases, with 15 bases between. This CDR3 has 13 amino acids. CDR3 bases: TGCAGCGTTGGGTCTGGACCGGGCGATGAGCAGTTCTTC. This gives the protein CSVGSGPGDEQFF.

This clonotype was detected a few times. The gene calls are TRBV5-1 and TRBJ2-3; 10 positions agree with TRBD2. The germline CDR1 and CDR2 sequences are SGHRS and YFSETQ. The CDR3 has 16 residues. V gave up 3 bases and J gave up 4 bases; unmatched junction bases: 8. The CDR3 bases are TGCGCCAGCAGCTCCTTGAGCGGGAGGGTCTCAGATACGCAGTATTTT. Protein: CASSSLSGRVSDTQYF.

The CDR3 loop reads CAWSSTGIVYEQYF. The CDR3 DNA reads as TGTGCCTGGAGTTCGACAGGGATCGTCTACGAGCAGTACTTC. This rearrangement joins TRBV30 to TRBJ2-7, with 7 bases matching TRBD1. This CDR3 spans 14 amino acids. Germline values: CDR1 GTSNPN, CDR2 SVGIG (reference sequence). Unmatched junction bases numbered 7, after V lost 2 bases and J lost 3 bases.

V and J are TRBV10-3 and TRBJ2-2; either TRBD1 or TRBD2 may supply D (6 bases each). This CDR3 has 15 amino acids. The V and J ends lost 6 bases and 6 bases respectively, with 17 bases between them. Per germline, CDR1 ENHRY and CDR2 SYGVKD. The CDR3 loop is CAISEGSGGPGELFF. CDR3 in DNA: TGTGCCATCAGCGAAGGGTCCGGGGGCCCCGGGGAGCTGTTTTTT.

This clonotype showed up just a few times. The chain carries TRBV20-1 and TRBJ2-7; weak D call: TRBD2 (5 bases). The ends were cut back, 3 bases at V and 0 bases at J, with 12 bases in the middle. CDR3 size: 14 residues. In germline, CDR1 is DFQATT, CDR2 SNEGSKA (reference sequence). DNA for the CDR3: TGCAGTGCTAGGGGTAGAAGCGGCTCCTACGAGCAGTACTTC. Translating gives CSARGRSGSYEQYF.

This clonotype was picked up a small number of times. The chain carries TRBV4-3 and TRBJ2-2; 9 bases fit TRBD2. V lost 0 bases and J lost 6; bases outside the gene matches: 5. In germline, CDR1 is LGHNA, CDR2 YSLEER. The CDR3 totals 16 residues. The CDR3 reads CASSQDAGGPAGELFF. In DNA, the CDR3 is TGCGCCAGCAGCCAAGATGCGGGAGGGCCTGCCGGGGAGCTGTTTTTT.

This chain uses TRBV7-9 with TRBJ2-7; no firm D call. The CDR3 extends over 13 amino acids. CDR1 SEHNR and CDR2 FQNEAQ come from the germline V gene (reference sequence). Trimming left V 5 bases short and J 2 bases short, with 10 bases between. The CDR3 sequence: CASSPPAAYEQYF. The CDR3, as DNA: TGTGCCAGCAGCCCACCTGCCGCCTACGAGCAGTACTTC.

There are many counts of this clonotype. The V and J genes are TRBV12-3 or TRBV12-4 and TRBJ2-1; maybe TRBD2 (5 bases). V lost 5 bases and J lost 11, with 13 bases in between. The CDR3 totals 12 residues. CDR3 loop: CASSLERPQQFF. CDR3 DNA sequence: TGTGCCAGCAGTCTTGAGCGGCCCCAGCAGTTCTTC.

The chain employs TRBV7-9 and TRBJ2-3; D call uncertain. Trimming left V 5 bases short and J 3 bases short, with 6 bases between. Germline V lookup: CDR1 SEHNR, CDR2 FQNEAQ (reference sequence). CDR3 length: 12 amino acids. This CDR3 is CASSDRTDTQYF. In DNA, the CDR3 is TGTGCCAGCAGCGACCGGACAGATACGCAGTATTTT.

The chain joins TRBV21-1 to TRBJ1-1; no DNA check was done on the table's D call, TRBD1. TRBV21-1 has pseudogene status. The CDR3 is 18 residues long. The CDR3 is CASSTYRGGNGLNTEAFF. As DNA, the CDR3 is TGTGCCAGCAGCACGTACAGGGGGGGTAATGGGTTGAACACTGAAGCTTTCTTT.

This sequence joins TRBV11-1 and TRBJ2-6; D is uncertain. Germline V gives CDR1 SGHAT, CDR2 FQDESV (reference sequence). The CDR3 consists of 18 residues. Trimming pared 2 bases from V and 0 bases from J, leaving 14 bases between. CDR3 sequence reads: CASSLNGHTSSGANVLTF. CDR3 coding DNA: TGTGCCAGCAGCTTAAACGGGCACACGAGCTCTGGGGCCAACGTCCTGACTTTC.

This chain connects TRBV7-3 to TRBJ2-1; 10 bases map to TRBD1. V gave up 5 bases and J gave up 15 bases; unmatched junction bases: 7. Germline V gene sequence: CDR1 SGHTA, CDR2 FQGTGA. CDR3 length: 12 residues. As DNA, the CDR3 is TGTGCCAGCAGCAGCGCCGGGACAGGGGTGTTCTTC. Its translation: CASSSAGTGVFF.

J is TRBJ2-7 and V is TRBV28; a possible D gene is TRBD1 (6 bases). The CDR3 extends over 12 amino acids. V dropped 3 bases and J dropped 10 bases, with 13 bases sitting between them. Germline V gene data show CDR1 as MDHEN and CDR2 as SYDVKM. The CDR3 sequence: CASSFLQGAQYF. The CDR3, as DNA: TGTGCCAGCAGTTTCCTACAGGGAGCCCAGTACTTC.

The CDR3 sequence: CASEWGTGAEETQYF. The CDR3 nucleotides are TGTGCCAGCGAGTGGGGTACCGGGGCCGAAGAGACCCAGTACTTC. The chain carries TRBV7-9 and TRBJ2-5, with D perhaps TRBD1 or TRBD2 (5 bases each). The CDR3 loop spans 15 amino acids. V was trimmed by 8 bases and J by 3 bases, leaving 19 bases between them. Germline assignment: CDR1 SEHNR and CDR2 FQNEAQ (reference sequence).

Only a few counts were recorded for this clonotype. CDR3 sequence reads: CATEVGANNEQFF. The CDR3, as DNA: TGTGCCACCGAGGTAGGGGCCAACAATGAGCAGTTCTTC. The V call is TRBV10-3, the J call TRBJ2-1, with D perhaps matching TRBD1 (5 bases). The CDR3 is made up of 13 amino acids. V lost 10 bases and J lost 5, with 15 bases in between. CDR1 and CDR2 from the germline V gene are ENHRY and SYGVKD.

This clonotype occurred a few times. The rearrangement uses TRBV28 and TRBJ2-1, with D possibly TRBD1 on 5 matching bases. The V gene's germline CDR1 is MDHEN and CDR2 SYDVKM. The CDR3 spans 15 residues. Between the trimmed V and J ends, which lost 8 bases and 4 bases, there was a span of 18 bases. In nucleotides, the CDR3 is TGTGCCAGCGGCCGGTTCCAGGGTCCTTACAATGAGCAGTTCTTC. Its protein is CASGRFQGPYNEQFF.

The sample holds a few counts of this clonotype. The chain links TRBV29-1 to TRBJ2-3; 16 nucleotides align to TRBD2. With 6 bases clipped from V and 8 bases from J, the junction kept 5 bases outside the gene matches. This CDR3 contains 14 residues. Germline V gene lookup returns CDR1 SQVTM and CDR2 ANQGSEA. The CDR3 region is CSVAGLAGGVTQYF. The CDR3 DNA reads TGCAGCGTCGCGGGACTAGCGGGAGGGGTTACGCAGTATTTT.

The chain employs TRBV18 and TRBJ1-3; D gene uncertain. V shed 2 bases and J shed 0 bases, with 5 bases lying between them. CDR1 and CDR2 (germline): KGHSH, LQKENI. CDR3 length equals 14 residues. The CDR3 coding sequence is TGTGCCAGCTCACCATCCCCCTCTGGAAACACCATATATTTT. As protein: CASSPSPSGNTIYF. The full variable domain, completed using reference TRBV18 and TRBJ1-3, is NAGVMQNPRHLVRRRGQEARLRCSPMKGHSHVYWYRQLPEEGLKFMVYLQKENIIDESGMPKERFSAEFPKEGPSILRIQQVVRGDSAAYFCASSPSPSGNTIYFGEGSWLTVV.

The V and J genes are TRBV5-1 and TRBJ2-3; 10 nucleotides agree with TRBD2. The germline V gene has CDR1 SGHRS and CDR2 YFSETQ. The V segment lost 4 bases and the J segment 7 bases; nucleotides outside the gene matches: 9. This CDR3 has 15 amino acids. The CDR3: CASSHQREGINTQYF. CDR3 nucleotide sequence: TGCGCCAGCAGCCATCAGCGGGAGGGTATTAATACGCAGTATTTT.

This clonotype appeared a single time. The rearrangement joins TRBV14 to TRBJ2-7, with 10 bases lining up with TRBD2. The ends lost 1 base at V and 6 bases at J; junction bases unmatched: 6. Germline V CDR1 and CDR2: SGHDN, FVKESK. The CDR3 sequence is 15 residues long. CDR3 in amino acids: CASSQASSGRSEQYF. The CDR3 DNA sequence: TGTGCCAGCAGCCAAGCGAGTAGCGGGAGGTCCGAGCAGTACTTC.

The chain uses TRBV13 and TRBJ2-1, with TRBD1 identical over 10 bases. The CDR3 has 13 residues. CDR1 is PRHDT and CDR2 is FYEKMQ in the germline V gene (reference sequence). The V gene end was trimmed by 6 bases and the J gene end by 8 bases; junction bases not matched to a gene: 4. This CDR3 is CASRGTGADEQFF. The CDR3 DNA reads TGTGCCAGCAGGGGGACAGGGGCCGATGAGCAGTTCTTC.

The chain carries TRBV29-1 and TRBJ2-1, with 9 bases matching TRBD2. With V trimmed by 4 bases and J by 8 bases, 6 bases remained unmatched. Germline assignment: CDR1 SQVTM and CDR2 ANQGSEA. There are 13 residues in the CDR3. The CDR3 nucleotides are TGCAGCGTTGGATCCGGGACTAGCTATGAGCAGTTCTTC. The encoded protein is CSVGSGTSYEQFF.

The chain couples TRBV6-5 to TRBJ1-1; no clear D. Germline assignment: CDR1 MNHEY and CDR2 SVGAGI. The CDR3 loop spans 14 amino acids. Trimming took off 0 bases at V and 2 bases at J, with 7 bases between the two ends. CDR3 in DNA: TGTGCCAGCAGTTACTCGTCCATTAACACTGAAGCTTTCTTT. Translated: CASSYSSINTEAFF.

The chain has TRBV4-3 and TRBJ1-1, with a tentative D call TRBD1 (6 bases). CDR3 length equals 16 residues. Deletions cut 0 bases from V and 0 bases from J, with 11 bases between. CDR1 and CDR2 (germline): LGHNA, YSLEER. CDR3 coding DNA: TGCGCCAGCAGCCAAGATCCCAGGGGTTTGAACACTGAAGCTTTCTTT. Residues: CASSQDPRGLNTEAFF.

This chain links TRBV5-1 with TRBJ1-3; D is possibly TRBD1 (5 bases). CDR3 length equals 16 residues. Germline loops: CDR1 SGHRS, CDR2 YFSETQ. Trimming pared 4 bases from V and 2 bases from J, leaving 16 bases between. The CDR3 here is CASSPGRGKAGNTIYF. Here the CDR3 DNA reads TGCGCCAGCAGCCCCGGGCGGGGGAAGGCTGGAAACACCATATATTTT.

The rearrangement joins TRBV6-2 or TRBV6-3 to TRBJ2-1; 11 bases are shared with TRBD1. In germline, CDR1 is MNHEY, CDR2 SVGEGT. Germline trimming cut 0 bases from V and 6 bases from J; bases unmatched to any gene: 1. This CDR3 spans 15 amino acids. The chain's CDR3 is CASSYSGTGGNEQFF. The CDR3 region has the DNA TGTGCCAGCAGTTACTCCGGGACAGGGGGCAATGAGCAGTTCTTC.

CDR3 sequence (DNA): TGTGCCAGCAGCTTCAGGGACTCCCTGAGAGTAGACACCGGGGAGCTGTTTTTT. It translates to CASSFRDSLRVDTGELFF. The gene calls are TRBV11-1 and TRBJ2-2, with TRBD2 as a possible D gene (6 bases). Germline CDR1 reads SGHAT; CDR2 reads FQDESV (reference sequence). The CDR3 is 18 amino acids. The V end lost 3 bases, the J end lost 3 bases, and 20 bases lay between the germline ends.